The next 31 T cell receptor beta chains were all read from a single sample in a study of blood T cell repertoires in COVID-19. Libraries were prepared by immunoSEQ multiplex PCR; TCRdb keeps only in-frame clonotypes and omits some of them. This sample carries more than 65,000 clones, more than 80% of them seen once, and the ten largest clones take 4% to 5.5%. Sequenced sample: peripheral blood. The receptors derive from an elderly man with acute or convalescent COVID-19.

A single count supports this clone. This chain joins TRBV28 and TRBJ2-2; 8 bases map to TRBD1. This CDR3 contains 16 residues. In germline, CDR1 is MDHEN, CDR2 SYDVKM. The V gene end was trimmed by 3 bases and the J gene end by 3 bases; junction bases not matched to a gene: 6. The CDR3 region has the DNA TGTGCCAGCAGTTTCGTAGACAGGGGACACACCGGGGAGCTGTTTTTT. Its protein is CASSFVDRGHTGELFF.

The rearrangement links TRBV10-1 to TRBJ1-5, with 7 bases lining up with TRBD1. The germline CDR1 and CDR2 sequences are WNHNN and SYGVQD (reference sequence). Unmatched junction bases numbered 5, after V lost 6 bases and J lost 3 bases. This CDR3 region has 14 residues. The CDR3 DNA follows: TGCGCCAGCAGCCCCGGACAGGTCAATCAGCCCCAGCATTTT. It yields the protein CASSPGQVNQPQHF.

Only one count was recorded for this clone. The chain joins TRBV7-9 to TRBJ1-4; D perhaps matches TRBD1 (6 bases). Trimming cost V 2 bases and J 7 bases, with 17 bases left between them. Germline CDR1 is SEHNR and CDR2 is FQNEAQ (reference sequence). The CDR3 length is 16 residues. This CDR3 reads CASSLRGEGRAEKLFF. The CDR3 nucleotides read TGTGCCAGCAGCTTAAGGGGGGAGGGCAGGGCTGAAAAACTGTTTTTT. The variable domain in full, with the rest retrieved from reference TRBV7-9 and TRBJ1-4, is DTGVSQNPRHKITKRGQNVTFRCDPISEHNRLYWYRQTLGQGPEFLTYFQNEAQLEKSRLLSDRFSAERPKGSFSTLEIQRTEQGDSAMYLCASSLRGEGRAEKLFFGSGTQLSVL.

This chain links TRBV19 with TRBJ1-6, with unresolved D. The CDR3 loop spans 16 amino acids. V lost 9 bases to trimming and J lost 0 bases, with 15 bases between them. Per the germline V gene, CDR1 is LNHDA and CDR2 is SQIVND (reference sequence). Here the CDR3 reads CASSLRWSSYNSPLHF. The CDR3 region has the DNA TGTGCCAGCAGTCTGCGTTGGAGCTCCTATAATTCACCCCTCCACTTT.

The chain links TRBV9 to TRBJ1-2, with D uncertain. The CDR3 is 18 residues long. Trimming removed 0 bases from V and 2 bases from J, with 20 bases in between. Germline V gene sequence: CDR1 SGDLS, CDR2 YYNGEE. CDR3 bases: TGTGCCAGCAGCGTAGAAAACACGAGAGCAGGACTAAACTATGGCTACACCTTC. This codes for CASSVENTRAGLNYGYTF.

The chain is built from TRBV27 and TRBJ2-7; D is undetermined. There are 11 residues in the CDR3. V lost 1 base, J lost 6 bases, and 4 bases lay in between. CDR1 is MNHEY, CDR2 SMNVEV, per germline (reference sequence). The CDR3 region has the DNA TGTGCCAGCAGTTTATTCGGCGAGCAGTACTTC. Protein sequence: CASSLFGEQYF.

The chain links TRBV2 to TRBJ1-1; D is undetermined. The germline V gene has CDR1 SNHLY and CDR2 FYNNEI. V was cut by 3 bases and J by 5 bases, with 10 bases left in between. The CDR3 extends over 13 amino acids. As DNA, the CDR3 is TGTGCCAGCAGTGATATGAGGGAAACTGAAGCTTTCTTT. Translating gives CASSDMRETEAFF.

This rearrangement joins TRBV14 to TRBJ2-5; D may be TRBD2 (6 bases). The CDR3 covers 18 residues. CDR1 and CDR2 (germline): SGHDN, FVKESK. Trimming removed 4 bases at V and 4 bases at J, with 25 bases between. The CDR3 sequence: CASSRRGLQAGLAETQYF. The DNA for the CDR3 is TGTGCCAGCAGCCGCCGCGGACTACAGGCTGGTTTGGCAGAGACCCAGTACTTC.

The rearrangement uses TRBV20-1 and TRBJ2-2; D unclear. Trimming left V 3 bases short and J 6 bases short, with 11 bases between. CDR1 is DFQATT and CDR2 is SNEGSKA in the germline V gene (reference sequence). This CDR3 region has 13 residues. The CDR3 DNA is TGCAGTGCTAGTAGGCTAGTCCCCGGGGAGCTGTTTTTT. It translates to CSASRLVPGELFF.

The gene calls are TRBV5-4 and TRBJ2-3, with 9 bases that match TRBD1. CDR1 is SGHNT and CDR2 is YYREEE in the germline V gene (reference sequence). The CDR3 contains 18 residues. Trimming at V came to 4 bases and at J to 9 bases, leaving 21 bases not matched to a gene. The DNA of the CDR3 is TGTGCCAGCAGCCCCACAGGGGGCGCTAGTGATGCTGGGGGCACGCAGTATTTT. Translating gives CASSPTGGASDAGGTQYF.

The CDR3 protein is CASSKVGQWETQYF. The DNA of the CDR3 is TGTGCCAGCAGCAAGGTTGGACAGTGGGAGACCCAGTACTTC. This sequence joins TRBV28 and TRBJ2-5; weak D call: TRBD1 (6 bases). This CDR3 has 14 residues. V lost 6 bases, J lost 5 bases, and 16 bases lay in between. Germline-derived CDR1 and CDR2 are MDHEN and SYDVKM. The whole variable domain, filled in from reference TRBV28 and TRBJ2-5, reads DVKVTQSSRYLVKRTGEKVFLECVQDMDHENMFWYRQDPGLGLRLIYFSYDVKMKEKGDIPEGYSVSREKKERFSLILESASTNQTSMYLCASSKVGQWETQYFGPGTRLLVL.

The chain combines TRBV28 with TRBJ2-7, with 10 bases lining up with TRBD2. The CDR3 contains 15 residues. The germline V gene has CDR1 MDHEN and CDR2 SYDVKM. The junction had 6 bases not matched to a gene; V was cut back by 3 bases and J by 4 bases. The CDR3 is CASSLWTSGLYEQYF. In DNA, the CDR3 is TGTGCCAGCAGTTTGTGGACTAGCGGTTTGTACGAGCAGTACTTC.

The sample holds one count of this clone. The V gene is TRBV24-1, the J gene TRBJ2-1, with unresolved D. This CDR3 is 15 amino acids long. Trimming took 0 bases from V and 6 from J, leaving 11 bases between them. Germline V CDR1 and CDR2: KGHDR, SFDVKD. The CDR3 here is CATSDLRVNVNEQFF. The CDR3 coding sequence is TGTGCCACCAGTGATTTGCGGGTCAACGTCAATGAGCAGTTCTTC.

The chain employs TRBV19 and TRBJ2-5; TRBD1 might be the D (5 bases). CDR1 is LNHDA and CDR2 is SQIVND in the germline V gene (reference sequence). Deletions cut 3 bases from V and 4 bases from J, with 6 bases between. The CDR3 runs to 12 residues. The CDR3, as DNA: TGTGCCAGTAGTATCCAGGGAGAGACCCAGTACTTC. Its translation: CASSIQGETQYF.

This chain connects TRBV6-6 to TRBJ2-2; a weak D match, TRBD1 (5 bases). The V gene lost 2 bases and the J gene lost 1 base, with 11 bases spanning the gap. CDR1 and CDR2 from the germline V gene are MNHNY and SVGAGI (reference sequence). This CDR3 spans 16 amino acids. The CDR3: CASSYGDRLNTGELFF. CDR3 nucleotides: TGTGCCAGCAGTTACGGTGACAGACTGAACACCGGGGAGCTGTTTTTT.

The chain combines TRBV5-6 with TRBJ2-1; 7 nucleotides match TRBD1. The CDR3 runs 18 residues. The V segment lost 0 bases and the J segment 4 bases; nucleotides outside the gene matches: 13. Germline CDR1 and CDR2: SGHDT and YYEEEE. In nucleotides, the CDR3 is TGTGCCAGCAGCTTGGCCGCCCAGGGACAGTTTACTTACAATGAGCAGTTCTTC. Translating it yields CASSLAAQGQFTYNEQFF.

The V and J genes are TRBV6-5 and TRBJ2-7; D possibly corresponds to TRBD2 (6 bases). CDR1 is MNHEY, CDR2 SVGAGI, per germline. This CDR3 is 15 amino acids long. Trimming cost V 3 bases and J 4 bases, with 16 bases left between them. CDR3 bases: TGTGCCAGCAGTTATTCTCCGGGGGAGGAATACGAGCAGTACTTC. Amino acid sequence: CASSYSPGEEYEQYF.

V gene TRBV4-2 combines with J gene TRBJ2-3, with a possible D match to TRBD2 (6 bases). CDR1 is LGHNA and CDR2 is YNFKEQ in the germline V gene. V was clipped by 0 bases and J by 2 bases, with 12 bases between them. The CDR3 runs 16 residues. CDR3 sequence (DNA): TGTGCCAGCAGCCAAGACGTAGCGGAGGACACAGATACGCAGTATTTT. Its protein product is CASSQDVAEDTDTQYF.

This clone was detected once. The rearrangement links TRBV6-5 to TRBJ2-1; TRBD2 matches 13 bases. The CDR3 runs to 15 residues. The V gene's germline CDR1 is MNHEY and CDR2 SVGAGI. The trim removed 8 bases at V and 4 bases at J, leaving 5 bases unmatched. CDR3 nucleotides: TGTGCCAGCGGACTACTAGCGGGGGGGTACAATGAGCAGTTCTTC. It codes for CASGLLAGGYNEQFF.

The chain links TRBV29-1 to TRBJ2-3; 13 positions match TRBD2. The CDR3 is 16 residues long. V shed 5 bases and J 4 bases; nucleotides not matched to a gene: 9. The germline CDR1 and CDR2 sequences are SQVTM and ANQGSEA. The CDR3 DNA reads TGCAGCGTTACCGGACTAGCGGGAGTTGGCTCAGATACGCAGTATTTT. Its translation: CSVTGLAGVGSDTQYF.

This sequence joins TRBV27 and TRBJ2-1; the match to TRBD2 covers 11 bases. J gave up 2 bases and V 2 bases, and 2 bases lay outside the gene matches. The CDR3 totals 16 residues. Germline CDR1 and CDR2: MNHEY and SMNVEV (reference sequence). CDR3 loop: CASSLELAGAYNEQFF. The CDR3 nucleotides read TGTGCCAGCAGTTTAGAACTAGCGGGGGCCTACAATGAGCAGTTCTTC.

CDR3 nucleotide sequence: TGCGCCAGCAGCTCGGATACAGCTGGAAACACCATATATTTT. Translation gives CASSSDTAGNTIYF. This rearrangement joins TRBV5-1 to TRBJ1-3; D gene unclear. The V end was cut by 3 bases, the J end by 2 bases, with 9 bases between. Germline V gives CDR1 SGHRS, CDR2 YFSETQ. CDR3 length: 14 amino acids.

V usage is TRBV7-3 and J usage is TRBJ2-7; no clear D gene. Germline CDR1 reads SGHTA; CDR2 reads FQGTGA. The V gene lost 5 bases and the J gene lost 0 bases, with 11 bases spanning the gap. CDR3 length: 14 residues. DNA of the CDR3: TGTGCCAGCAGCGCACAGTCCTCCTCCTACGAGCAGTACTTC. Translating gives CASSAQSSSYEQYF.

This clone was detected a few times. The V gene is TRBV3-1 (or the pseudogene TRBV3-2), the J gene TRBJ1-2; TRBD1 aligns across 7 bases. After removal of 0 bases from V and 4 bases from J, the junction contained 2 bases not matched to a gene. This CDR3 contains 14 residues. Germline V gene sequence: CDR1 LGHDT, CDR2 YNNKEL (reference sequence). CDR3 loop: CASSQEWDSYGYTF. CDR3 DNA: TGTGCCAGCAGCCAAGAATGGGACAGCTATGGCTACACCTTC.

The chain recombines TRBV3-1 (or the pseudogene TRBV3-2) with TRBJ2-1, with D hard to call. Per the germline V gene, CDR1 is LGHDT and CDR2 is YNNKEL (reference sequence). V lost 1 base, J lost 4 bases, and 11 bases lay in between. This CDR3 is 15 amino acids long. Here the CDR3 reads CASSQVVYGYNEQFF. CDR3 DNA: TGTGCCAGCAGCCAAGTGGTTTACGGGTACAATGAGCAGTTCTTC.

The rearrangement links TRBV19 to TRBJ2-5, with TRBD1 identical over 8 bases. Germline trimming cut 5 bases from V and 5 bases from J; bases unmatched to any gene: 13. This CDR3 is 16 amino acids long. Germline CDR1 is LNHDA and CDR2 is SQIVND (reference sequence). CDR3 in DNA: TGTGCCAGTAGTGACCCCAGGGGGCGAGATAGGGAGACCCAGTACTTC. It specifies CASSDPRGRDRETQYF.

This clone was recorded once. The V call is TRBV20-1, the J call TRBJ2-1; 7 positions agree with TRBD2. Germline V gene data show CDR1 as DFQATT and CDR2 as SNEGSKA (reference sequence). Trimming removed 3 bases from V and 4 bases from J; junction bases left unmatched: 9. CDR3 size: 15 residues. The chain's CDR3 is CSASRGRALYNEQFF. CDR3 bases: TGCAGTGCTAGTCGGGGGAGGGCATTATACAATGAGCAGTTCTTC.

This chain uses TRBV5-6 with TRBJ2-6, with D perhaps TRBD1 (5 bases). V was clipped by 1 base and J by 0 bases, with 14 bases between them. Per germline, CDR1 SGHDT and CDR2 YYEEEE. The CDR3 runs to 18 residues. CDR3 bases: TGTGCCAGCAGCTTGAGGGGATCCCTCCTCTCTGGGGCCAACGTCCTGACTTTC. Translated, it gives CASSLRGSLLSGANVLTF.

V and J are TRBV7-2 and TRBJ2-3; the match to TRBD1 covers 7 bases. The CDR3 runs 15 residues. The V and J ends lost 4 bases and 4 bases, in that order; junction bases with no gene match: 8. Germline V gene data show CDR1 as SGHTA and CDR2 as FQGNSA. CDR3 bases: TGTGCCAGCAGCTATGACAGGGTGGGTCCAGATACGCAGTATTTT. Its protein is CASSYDRVGPDTQYF.

This clone was seen more than once but under ten times. This chain connects TRBV7-9 to TRBJ2-1; the D is unclear. CDR3 size: 15 residues. In germline, CDR1 is SEHNR, CDR2 FQNEAQ (reference sequence). V lost 0 bases and J lost 9, with 15 bases in between. CDR3 loop: CASSLARAFRREQFF. The CDR3 DNA follows: TGTGCCAGCAGCTTAGCTAGAGCTTTTCGTCGTGAGCAGTTCTTC.

This clone was recorded a few times. J is TRBJ1-5 and V is TRBV2, with 8 bases aligning to TRBD1. This CDR3 spans 13 amino acids. V lost 11 bases, J lost 6 bases, and 9 bases stayed unmatched. Germline-derived CDR1 and CDR2 are SNHLY and FYNNEI. This chain's CDR3 is CASKTGDGQPQHF. In nucleotides, the CDR3 is TGTGCCTCCAAGACAGGGGATGGTCAGCCCCAGCATTTT.